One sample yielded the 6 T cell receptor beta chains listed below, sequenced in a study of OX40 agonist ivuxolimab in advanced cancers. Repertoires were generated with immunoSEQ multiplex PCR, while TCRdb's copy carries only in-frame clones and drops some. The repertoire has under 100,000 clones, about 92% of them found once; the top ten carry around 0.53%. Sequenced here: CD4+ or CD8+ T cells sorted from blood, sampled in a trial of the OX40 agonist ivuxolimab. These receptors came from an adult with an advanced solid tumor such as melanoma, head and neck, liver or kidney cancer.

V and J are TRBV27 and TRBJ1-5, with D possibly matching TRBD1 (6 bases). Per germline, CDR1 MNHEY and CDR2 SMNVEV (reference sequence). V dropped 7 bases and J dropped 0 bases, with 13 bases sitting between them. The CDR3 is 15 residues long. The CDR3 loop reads CASKFRQDSNQPQHF. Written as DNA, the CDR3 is TGTGCCAGCAAGTTTCGACAGGATAGCAATCAGCCCCAGCATTTT.

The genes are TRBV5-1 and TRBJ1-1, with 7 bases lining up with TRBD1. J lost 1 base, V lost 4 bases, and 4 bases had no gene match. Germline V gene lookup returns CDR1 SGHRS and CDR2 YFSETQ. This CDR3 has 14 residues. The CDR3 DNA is TGCGCCAGCAGCCACGGGACAGAGAACACTGAAGCTTTCTTT. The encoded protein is CASSHGTENTEAFF.

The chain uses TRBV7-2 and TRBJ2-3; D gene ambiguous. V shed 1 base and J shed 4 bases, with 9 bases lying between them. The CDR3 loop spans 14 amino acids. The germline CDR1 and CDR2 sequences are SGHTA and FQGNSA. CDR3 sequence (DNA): TGTGCCAGCAGCTTAGTGATAGCCGCAGATACGCAGTATTTT. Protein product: CASSLVIAADTQYF.

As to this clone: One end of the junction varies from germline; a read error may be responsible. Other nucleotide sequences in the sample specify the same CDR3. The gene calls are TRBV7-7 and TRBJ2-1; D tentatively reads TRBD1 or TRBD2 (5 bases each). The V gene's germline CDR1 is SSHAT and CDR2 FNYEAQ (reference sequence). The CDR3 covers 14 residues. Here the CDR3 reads CASSQPGQGNEQFF. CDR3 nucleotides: TGTGCTAGCAGCCAACCGGGGCAGGGAAATGAGCAGTTCTTC.

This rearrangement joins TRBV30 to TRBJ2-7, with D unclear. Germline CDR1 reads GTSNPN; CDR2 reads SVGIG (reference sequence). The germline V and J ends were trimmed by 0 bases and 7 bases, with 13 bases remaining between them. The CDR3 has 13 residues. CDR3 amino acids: CAWSVGPATEQYF. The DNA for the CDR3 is TGTGCCTGGAGTGTAGGGCCGGCGACGGAGCAGTACTTC. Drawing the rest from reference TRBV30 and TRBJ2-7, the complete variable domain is SQTIHQWPATLVQPVGSPLSLECTVEGTSNPNLYWYRQAAGRGLQLLFYSVGIGQISSEVPQNLSASRPQDRQFILSSKKLLLSDSGFYLCAWSVGPATEQYFGPGTRLTVT.

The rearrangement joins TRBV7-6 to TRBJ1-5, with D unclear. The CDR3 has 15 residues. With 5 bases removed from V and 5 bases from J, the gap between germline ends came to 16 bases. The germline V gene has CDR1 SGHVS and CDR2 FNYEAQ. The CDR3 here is CASSKGLGEDQPQHF. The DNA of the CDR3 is TGTGCCAGCAGCAAAGGACTTGGGGAGGATCAGCCCCAGCATTTT.